The 16 T cell receptor beta chains in this list originate from one sample, sequenced in a study of control samples from healthy donors and cancer patients. Using immunoSEQ multiplex PCR, the repertoire was profiled, and TCRdb retains in-frame clones only, with some absent. The table records some 130,000 clones, about 95% of them present only once. Sequenced material: blood. The origin of the receptors is a man younger than 40 in good health.

The chain uses TRBV28 and TRBJ2-3, with 11 positions matching TRBD2. The germline V gene has CDR1 MDHEN and CDR2 SYDVKM. The CDR3 loop spans 17 amino acids. The CDR3 region has the DNA TGTGCTAATTCCGGGACTAGCGGAAGACATGACACAGATACGCAGTATTTT. It yields the protein CANSGTSGRHDTDTQYF.

The J gene is TRBJ2-7, the V gene TRBV27; 9 bases line up with TRBD1. The CDR3 runs to 13 residues. Germline trimming cut 8 bases from V and 4 bases from J; bases unmatched to any gene: 6. Germline values: CDR1 MNHEY, CDR2 SMNVEV (reference sequence). The CDR3 protein is CASYRQGGYEQYF. The CDR3, as DNA: TGTGCCAGCTACAGACAGGGGGGTTACGAGCAGTACTTC.

By its share, this clone is medium-sized (0.01 to 0.1%). The gene calls are TRBV4-3 and TRBJ1-6; 9 nucleotides line up with TRBD1. The germline V gene has CDR1 LGHNA and CDR2 YSLEER. There are 16 residues in the CDR3. After removal of 0 bases from V and 9 bases from J, the junction contained 6 bases not matched to a gene. Here the CDR3 reads CASSQDYGTGSSPLHF. CDR3 nucleotides: TGCGCCAGCAGCCAAGACTATGGGACAGGGTCTTCACCCCTCCACTTT.

The chain couples TRBV6-6 to TRBJ1-1; D call uncertain. CDR1 is MNHNY, CDR2 SVGAGI, per germline (reference sequence). Trimming stripped 0 bases from V and 6 bases from J, with 17 bases between. This CDR3 has 16 residues. CDR3 in amino acids: CASSYSSPGRGAEAFF. CDR3 nucleotides: TGTGCCAGCAGTTACTCCTCACCAGGCCGTGGCGCTGAAGCTTTCTTT.

The chain joins TRBV19 to TRBJ2-2; tentative D call: TRBD2 (6 bases). CDR3 length: 15 residues. Trimming cost V 6 bases and J 2 bases, with 13 bases left between them. Germline V gene sequence: CDR1 LNHDA, CDR2 SQIVND (reference sequence). CDR3 sequence reads: CASRPPGLNTGELFF. CDR3 DNA sequence: TGTGCCAGTAGGCCGCCGGGACTCAACACCGGGGAGCTGTTTTTT. The full variable domain, with the rest looked up from reference TRBV19 and TRBJ2-2, is DGGITQSPKYLFRKEGQNVTLSCEQNLNHDAMYWYRQDPGQGLRLIYYSQIVNDFQKGDIAEGYSVSREKKESFPLTVTSAQKNPTAFYLCASRPPGLNTGELFFGEGSRLTVL.

The rearrangement links TRBV5-1 to TRBJ2-3; no clear D. Germline V gene data show CDR1 as SGHRS and CDR2 as YFSETQ. With 0 bases removed from V and 3 bases from J, the gap between germline ends came to 8 bases. The CDR3 runs 14 residues. CDR3 nucleotide sequence: TGCGCCAGCAGCTTGGGACCGGTGACAGATACGCAGTATTTT. Protein sequence: CASSLGPVTDTQYF.

The V gene is TRBV5-6, the J gene TRBJ1-5; D not certain. This CDR3 has 12 residues. V gave up 4 bases and J gave up 6 bases, with 8 bases separating them. Germline-derived CDR1 and CDR2 are SGHDT and YYEEEE. The DNA of the CDR3 is TGTGCCAGCAGCATAGGGTCTCAGCCCCAGCATTTT. It codes for CASSIGSQPQHF.

The gene calls are TRBV19 and TRBJ1-4; D is uncertain. Germline CDR1 reads LNHDA; CDR2 reads SQIVND (reference sequence). The V gene lost 5 bases and the J gene lost 12 bases, with 22 bases spanning the gap. The CDR3 has 15 amino acids. CDR3 coding DNA: TGTGCCAGTAGTCCGCGAGGTCTGCAAGCCAAGGAACTGTTTTTT. Its protein is CASSPRGLQAKELFF.

This rearrangement joins TRBV13 to TRBJ1-1; D is possibly TRBD1 (6 bases). This CDR3 spans 15 amino acids. Germline V gene data show CDR1 as PRHDT and CDR2 as FYEKMQ (reference sequence). V dropped 5 bases and J dropped 0 bases, with 13 bases sitting between them. Here the CDR3 reads CASSARGTVNTEAFF. The CDR3 region has the DNA TGTGCCAGCAGCGCCAGGGGCACGGTGAACACTGAAGCTTTCTTT.

The chain is built from TRBV5-1 and TRBJ2-1; TRBD1 matches at 7 bases. The germline V gene has CDR1 SGHRS and CDR2 YFSETQ. After removal of 0 bases from V and 0 bases from J, the junction contained 0 bases not matched to a gene. The CDR3 length is 15 residues. The CDR3 DNA follows: TGCGCCAGCAGCTTGGGGGACAGCTCCTACAATGAGCAGTTCTTC. It specifies CASSLGDSSYNEQFF.

V gene TRBV27 combines with J gene TRBJ2-1; no firm D call. Germline CDR1 and CDR2: MNHEY and SMNVEV (reference sequence). The CDR3 has 13 residues. V was clipped by 2 bases and J by 7 bases, with 9 bases between them. This chain's CDR3 is CASSLKPINEQFF. The CDR3 coding sequence is TGTGCCAGCAGTTTAAAACCGATAAATGAGCAGTTCTTC.

The V call is TRBV5-6, the J call TRBJ1-6; D not certain. CDR3 length: 14 residues. The germline V gene has CDR1 SGHDT and CDR2 YYEEEE. V lost 2 bases and J lost 5, with 8 bases in between. The DNA for the CDR3 is TGTGCCAGCAGCTTTAGACGGAATAATTCACCCCTCCACTTT. This gives the protein CASSFRRNNSPLHF.

The rearrangement joins TRBV13 to TRBJ1-6; D may be TRBD1 (5 bases). The CDR3 is 15 amino acids. Germline V gives CDR1 PRHDT, CDR2 FYEKMQ (reference sequence). The V end lost 3 bases, the J end lost 6 bases, and 12 bases lay between the germline ends. The CDR3 bases are TGTGCCAGCAGCTTGGGACCGCGGATTAATTCACCCCTCCACTTT. It codes for CASSLGPRINSPLHF.

This chain connects TRBV10-3 to TRBJ1-1; D not certain. The germline V and J ends were trimmed by 4 bases and 5 bases, with 8 bases remaining between them. This CDR3 has 12 amino acids. Germline lookup yields CDR1 ENHRY and CDR2 SYGVKD. The CDR3 DNA reads as TGTGCCATCAGTGCCACGGGAACTGAAGCTTTCTTT. This sequence encodes CAISATGTEAFF.

This sequence joins TRBV30 and TRBJ2-5; D is unclear. Germline loops: CDR1 GTSNPN, CDR2 SVGIG (reference sequence). The CDR3 spans 11 residues. Trimming removed 4 bases from V and 1 base from J, with 4 bases in between. CDR3 in DNA: TGTGCCTGGAAGTCCCAAGAGACCCAGTACTTC. Translation gives CAWKSQETQYF.

This clone is a singleton in its sample. The V gene is TRBV13, the J gene TRBJ2-2; possibly TRBD2 for D (5 bases). Between the trimmed V and J ends, which lost 5 bases and 10 bases, there was a span of 11 bases. The CDR3 is 12 amino acids. Germline V lookup: CDR1 PRHDT, CDR2 FYEKMQ (reference sequence). The CDR3: CASSTLAEELFF. In DNA form, the CDR3 reads TGTGCCAGCAGCACCCTAGCAGAGGAGCTGTTTTTT.